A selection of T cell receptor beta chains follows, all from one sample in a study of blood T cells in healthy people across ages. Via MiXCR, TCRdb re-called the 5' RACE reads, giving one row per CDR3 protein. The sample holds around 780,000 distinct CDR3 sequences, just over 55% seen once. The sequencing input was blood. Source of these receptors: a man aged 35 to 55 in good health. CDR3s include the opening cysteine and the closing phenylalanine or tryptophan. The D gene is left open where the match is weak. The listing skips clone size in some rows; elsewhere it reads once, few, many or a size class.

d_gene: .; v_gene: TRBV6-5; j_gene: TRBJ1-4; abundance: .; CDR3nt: TGTGCCAGCAGCCGACTCAAGACCCTAGAAAAACTGTTTTTT; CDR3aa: CASSRLKTLEKLFF
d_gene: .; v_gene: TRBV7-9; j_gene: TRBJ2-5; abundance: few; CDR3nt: TGTGCCAGCAGCTTAGCCCGTGGGAAGACCCAGTACTTC; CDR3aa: CASSLARGKTQYF
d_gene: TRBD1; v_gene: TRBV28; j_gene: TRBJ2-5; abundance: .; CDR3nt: TGTGCCAGCAGTCGACAGGGGGTCACGTACAATGAGCAGTACTTC; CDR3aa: CASSRQGVTYNEQYF
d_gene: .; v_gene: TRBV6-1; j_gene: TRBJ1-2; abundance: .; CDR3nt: TGTGCCAGCAGCCGCAGGGACATCACCTTC; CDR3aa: CASSRRDITF
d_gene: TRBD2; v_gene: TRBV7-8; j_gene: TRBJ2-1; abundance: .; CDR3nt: TGTGCCAGCAGCTCCAGGAAGCGGGGGGGTAACAATGAGCAGTTCTTC; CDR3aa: CASSSRKRGGNNEQFF
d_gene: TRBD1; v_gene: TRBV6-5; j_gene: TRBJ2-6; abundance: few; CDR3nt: TGTGCCAGCAGTTTCGTACAGGGGGCGCTAGGGGCCAACGTCCTGACTTTC; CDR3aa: CASSFVQGALGANVLTF
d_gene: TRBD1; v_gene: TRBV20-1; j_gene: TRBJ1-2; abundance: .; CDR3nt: TGCAGTGCTAGAGTATTTGGACAGGGCGCTGGCTACACCTTC; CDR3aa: CSARVFGQGAGYTF
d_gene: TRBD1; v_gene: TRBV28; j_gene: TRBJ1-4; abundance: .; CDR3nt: TGTGCCAGCATTCCATTGGGACAGCCGGAAAAACTGTTTTTT; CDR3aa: CASIPLGQPEKLFF
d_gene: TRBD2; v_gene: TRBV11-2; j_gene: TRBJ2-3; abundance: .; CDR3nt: TGTGCCAGCAGCCTACGACTAGCGGGAGGGCCCACAGATACGCAGTATTTT; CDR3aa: CASSLRLAGGPTDTQYF
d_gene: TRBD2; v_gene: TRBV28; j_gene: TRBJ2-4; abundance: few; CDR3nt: TGTGCCACTAACGCGGGGGAACTAGCCAAAAACATTCAGTACTTC; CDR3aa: CATNAGELAKNIQYF
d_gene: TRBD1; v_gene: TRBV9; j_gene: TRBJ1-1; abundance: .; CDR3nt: TGTGCCAGCGGTACAGGGGACACTGAAGCTTTCTTT; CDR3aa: CASGTGDTEAFF
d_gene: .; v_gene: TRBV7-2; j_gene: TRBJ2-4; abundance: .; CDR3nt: TGTGCCAGCAGCCCAAACCGGGACCTCAAGATTCAGTACTTC; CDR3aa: CASSPNRDLKIQYF
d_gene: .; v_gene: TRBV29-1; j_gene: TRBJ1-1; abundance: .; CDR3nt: TGCAGCGTTGAAGAAGCAGTGAGTTTCTTT; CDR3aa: CSVEEAVSFF
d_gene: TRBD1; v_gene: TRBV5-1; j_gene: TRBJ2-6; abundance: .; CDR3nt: TGCGCCAGCAGCCTCACCACAGGGGACCACGGACGCTCTGGGGCCAACGTCCCGACTTTC; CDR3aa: CASSLTTGDHGRSGANVPTF
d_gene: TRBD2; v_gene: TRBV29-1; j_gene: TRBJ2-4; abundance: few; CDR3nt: TGCAGCGTTGAGGGTTTGGGGGGGAACCCCACAAACATTCAGTACTTC; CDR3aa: CSVEGLGGNPTNIQYF
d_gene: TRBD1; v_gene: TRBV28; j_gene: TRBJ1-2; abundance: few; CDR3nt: TGTGCCAGCAGTGGCGCCGGGACAGGGAGCAACTATGGCTACACCTTC; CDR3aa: CASSGAGTGSNYGYTF
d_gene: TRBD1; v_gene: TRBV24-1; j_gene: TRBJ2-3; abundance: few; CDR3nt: TGTGCCACCAGTGATCCACAGGGGCGCGCAGATACGCAGTATTTT; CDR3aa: CATSDPQGRADTQYF
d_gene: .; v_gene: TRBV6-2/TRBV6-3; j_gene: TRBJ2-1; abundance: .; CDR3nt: TGTGCCAGCAGTTACTCGAACCTCAATGAGCAGTTCTTC; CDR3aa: CASSYSNLNEQFF
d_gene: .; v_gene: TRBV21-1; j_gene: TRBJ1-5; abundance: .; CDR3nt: TGTGCCAGCAGCACTAACAGGGGATTATGCAATCAGCCCCAGCATTTT; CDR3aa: CASSTNRGLCNQPQHF
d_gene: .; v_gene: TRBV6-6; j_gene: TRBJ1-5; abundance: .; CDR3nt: TGTGCCAGCAGCGAAAGAATTAACAATCAGCCCCAGCATTTT; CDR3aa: CASSERINNQPQHF
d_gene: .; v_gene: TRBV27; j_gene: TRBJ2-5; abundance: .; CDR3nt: TGTGCCAGCACCGACGACCAAGAGACCCAGTACTTC; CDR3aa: CASTDDQETQYF
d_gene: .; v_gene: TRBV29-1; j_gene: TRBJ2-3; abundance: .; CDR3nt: TGCAGCGTATCCAGACGAGGGAGCGCAGATACGCAGTATTTT; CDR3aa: CSVSRRGSADTQYF
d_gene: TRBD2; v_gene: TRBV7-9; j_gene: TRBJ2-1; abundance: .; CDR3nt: TGTGCCAGCAGCTTAATAAGGGGACTAGCTTCCAATGAGCAGTTCTTC; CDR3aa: CASSLIRGLASNEQFF
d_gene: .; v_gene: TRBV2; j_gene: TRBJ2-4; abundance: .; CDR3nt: TGTGCCAGCGAAACACGCCTTTCCAAAAACATTCAGTACTTC; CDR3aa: CASETRLSKNIQYF
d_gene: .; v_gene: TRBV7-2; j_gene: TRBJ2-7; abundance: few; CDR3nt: TGTGCCAGCAGCCCCACTAGTCTAACCTACGAGCAGTACTTC; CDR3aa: CASSPTSLTYEQYF
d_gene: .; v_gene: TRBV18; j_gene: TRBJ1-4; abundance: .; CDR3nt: TGTGCCAGCTCACCACGGGGGAGTGAAAGGGAGATGTTTTTT; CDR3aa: CASSPRGSEREMFF
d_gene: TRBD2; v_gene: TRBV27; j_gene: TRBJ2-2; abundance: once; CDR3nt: TGTGCCAGCAGTTTTTTAGCGGGAGGGCCCACCGGGGAGCTGTTTTTT; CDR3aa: CASSFLAGGPTGELFF
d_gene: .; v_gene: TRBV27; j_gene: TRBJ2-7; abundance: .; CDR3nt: TGTGCCAGCAGTTTATCTAGCCACAATGAGCAGTACTTC; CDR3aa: CASSLSSHNEQYF
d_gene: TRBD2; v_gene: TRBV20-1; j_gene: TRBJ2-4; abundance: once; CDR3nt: TGCAGTGCTAACCCGGGACTAGCGGGAGAAAACATTCAGTACTTC; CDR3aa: CSANPGLAGENIQYF
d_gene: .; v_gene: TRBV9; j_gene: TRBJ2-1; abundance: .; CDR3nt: TGTGCCAGCAGCGGAATTCGGGACACCCTATACAATGAGCAGTTCTTC; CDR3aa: CASSGIRDTLYNEQFF
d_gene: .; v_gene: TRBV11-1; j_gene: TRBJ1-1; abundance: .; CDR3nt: TGTGCCAGCAGCTTAGTAGTAGGAACGAACACTGAAGCTTTCTTT; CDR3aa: CASSLVVGTNTEAFF
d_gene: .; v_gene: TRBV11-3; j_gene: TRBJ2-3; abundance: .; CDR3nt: TGTGCCGGGGAGACATACGGCACAGATACGCAGTATTTT; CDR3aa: CAGETYGTDTQYF
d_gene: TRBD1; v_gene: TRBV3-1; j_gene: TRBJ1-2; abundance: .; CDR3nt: TGTGCCAGCAGCCTCACAACAGGGGGCAATGGCTACACCTTC; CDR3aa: CASSLTTGGNGYTF
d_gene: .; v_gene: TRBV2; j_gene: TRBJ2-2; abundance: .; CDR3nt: TGTGCCACTACCGGTGCGGGAAACACCGGGGAGCTGTTTTTT; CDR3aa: CATTGAGNTGELFF
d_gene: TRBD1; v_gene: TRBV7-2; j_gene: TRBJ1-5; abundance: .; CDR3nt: TGTGCCAGCAGCTTAGCGGTCAGGGGGCTTGGACAGCCCCAGCATTTT; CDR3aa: CASSLAVRGLGQPQHF
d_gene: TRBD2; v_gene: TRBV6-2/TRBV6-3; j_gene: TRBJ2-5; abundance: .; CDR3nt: TGTGCCAGCGGACCTAGCGGGGGAACCTATGAGCAGTACTTC; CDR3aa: CASGPSGGTYEQYF
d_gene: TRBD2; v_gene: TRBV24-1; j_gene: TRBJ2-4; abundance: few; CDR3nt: TGTGCCACCAGTGATCCAATTCGCGGGGGGGATAAAAACATTCAGTACTTC; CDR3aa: CATSDPIRGGDKNIQYF
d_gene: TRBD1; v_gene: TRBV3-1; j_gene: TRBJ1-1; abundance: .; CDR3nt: TGTGCCAGCAGCCAAGAATGGGACAGGGGAGGCACTGAAGCTTTCTTT; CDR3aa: CASSQEWDRGGTEAFF
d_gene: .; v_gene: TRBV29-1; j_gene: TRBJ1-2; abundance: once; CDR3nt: TGCAGCGTTGAGGGTCAGGGGATCTATGGCTACACCTTC; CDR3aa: CSVEGQGIYGYTF
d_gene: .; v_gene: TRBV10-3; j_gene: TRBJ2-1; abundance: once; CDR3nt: TGTGCCATCAGTGAGTCGGTTACTAGCAATGAGCAGTTCTTC; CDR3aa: CAISESVTSNEQFF
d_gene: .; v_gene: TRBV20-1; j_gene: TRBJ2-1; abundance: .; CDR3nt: TGCAGTGCCCCGCGGCGCAGCGGAGCCTACAATGAGCAGTTCTTC; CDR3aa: CSAPRRSGAYNEQFF
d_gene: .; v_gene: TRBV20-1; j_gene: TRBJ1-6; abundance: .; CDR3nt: TGCAGTGCTAGGACGCCCCACCACAATTCACCCCTCCACTTT; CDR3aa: CSARTPHHNSPLHF
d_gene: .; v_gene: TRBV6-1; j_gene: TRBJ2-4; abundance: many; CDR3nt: TGTGCCAGCAGTACCAGGGGTCCGGCGCGAATTAAAAACATTCAGTACTTC; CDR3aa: CASSTRGPARIKNIQYF
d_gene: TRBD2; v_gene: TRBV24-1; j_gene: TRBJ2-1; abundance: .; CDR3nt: TGTGCCACCAGTGATTCGACTAGCGGAGGAGGGAATGAGCAGTTCTTC; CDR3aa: CATSDSTSGGGNEQFF
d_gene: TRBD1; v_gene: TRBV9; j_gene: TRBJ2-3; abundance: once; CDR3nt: TGTGCCAGCAGCGTAGCCGTGACAGGGGTTTCAGATACGCAGTATTTT; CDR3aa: CASSVAVTGVSDTQYF
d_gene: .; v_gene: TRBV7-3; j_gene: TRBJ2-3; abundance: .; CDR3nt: TGTGCCAGCAGCTTAACTCGGAAGGGGAAGGCAGATACGCAGTATTTT; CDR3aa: CASSLTRKGKADTQYF
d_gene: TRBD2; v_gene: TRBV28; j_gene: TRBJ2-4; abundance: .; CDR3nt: TGTGCCAGCAGTTTATCGGGACTAGCGGGAGGAACTTCCAAAAACATTCAGTACTTC; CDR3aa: CASSLSGLAGGTSKNIQYF
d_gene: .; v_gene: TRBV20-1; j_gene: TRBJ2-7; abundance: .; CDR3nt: TGCAGTGCTAGCCCGGACTCCTACGAGCAGTACTTC; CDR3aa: CSASPDSYEQYF
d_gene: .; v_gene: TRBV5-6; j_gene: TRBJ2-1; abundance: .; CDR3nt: TGTGCCAGCAGCTTTAATTCGGACGTTAGCTACAATGAGCAGTTCTTC; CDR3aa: CASSFNSDVSYNEQFF
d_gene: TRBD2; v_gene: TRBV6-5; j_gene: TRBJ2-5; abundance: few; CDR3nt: TGTGCCAGCAGTCCGAGCGGGGACGAGACCCAGTACTTC; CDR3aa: CASSPSGDETQYF
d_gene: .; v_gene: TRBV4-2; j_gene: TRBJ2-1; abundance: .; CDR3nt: TGTGCCAGCAGCCCTGAACTATTCTACAATGAGCAGTTCTTC; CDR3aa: CASSPELFYNEQFF
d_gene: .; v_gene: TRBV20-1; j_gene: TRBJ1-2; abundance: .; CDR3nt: TGCAGTGCCACCACACCTTCAAACTATGGCTACACCTTC; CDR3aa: CSATTPSNYGYTF
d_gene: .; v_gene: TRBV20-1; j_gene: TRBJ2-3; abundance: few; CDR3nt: TGCAGTGCTAGAGGTAACGGCCGGAAAGATACGCAGTATTTT; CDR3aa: CSARGNGRKDTQYF